Each of the 20 T cell receptor beta chains below was sequenced from the same sample in a study of cytomegalovirus exposure and HLA in healthy donors. The primer mix had 60 Vbeta and 13 Jbeta primers. Produced via immunoSEQ multiplex PCR; TCRdb's table is partial and in-frame only. Counted here are about 110,000 clones, 80% to 85% occurring once; the ten biggest clones make up around 2.2%. Sequenced material: PBMCs. These receptor sequences come from a woman aged 25-40 years in good health and CMV-seronegative.

The chain uses TRBV5-1 and TRBJ1-2; 7 nucleotides align to TRBD1. The CDR3 has 15 amino acids. After removal of 2 bases from V and 0 bases from J, the junction contained 4 bases not matched to a gene. From germline, CDR1 is SGHRS and CDR2 YFSETQ. CDR3: CASSLLGTANYGYTF. The CDR3 nucleotides are TGCGCCAGCAGCTTATTGGGGACAGCTAACTATGGCTACACCTTC.

This chain links TRBV11-1 with TRBJ1-1; a weak D match, TRBD1 (6 bases). Trimming pared 5 bases from V and 0 bases from J, leaving 10 bases between. In germline, CDR1 is SGHAT, CDR2 FQDESV (reference sequence). This CDR3 comprises 14 residues. CDR3: CASSRGALNTEAFF. CDR3 coding DNA: TGTGCCAGCAGCCGGGGGGCCTTGAACACTGAAGCTTTCTTT.

The gene calls are TRBV5-6 and TRBJ2-1; a weak D match, TRBD2 (6 bases). Germline CDR1 reads SGHDT; CDR2 reads YYEEEE. This CDR3 spans 15 amino acids. Trimming pared 4 bases from V and 5 bases from J, leaving 16 bases between. This CDR3 reads CASSTPGTGDNEQFF. CDR3 DNA sequence: TGTGCCAGCAGCACCCCCGGGACTGGGGACAATGAGCAGTTCTTC.

This clone has a single count. CDR3 region: CASKREGGNQPQHF. CDR3 DNA: TGTGCCAGCAAGCGGGAGGGGGGCAATCAGCCCCAGCATTTT. The V and J genes are TRBV21-1 and TRBJ1-5. TRBV21-1 corresponds to a pseudogene. The CDR3 runs 14 residues.

J is TRBJ2-5 and V is TRBV11-2, with 7 bases that match TRBD2. This CDR3 has 18 amino acids. V lost 5 bases to trimming and J lost 3 bases; unmatched junction nucleotides: 18. Germline V gene data show CDR1 as SGHAT and CDR2 as FQNNGV. In nucleotides, the CDR3 is TGTGCCAGCAGCCAGTCCCTGGCGGGAGTGAGGATAAAAGAGACCCAGTACTTC. This sequence encodes CASSQSLAGVRIKETQYF. Full variable domain (outside the CDR3, taken from reference TRBV11-2 and TRBJ2-5): EAGVAQSPRYKIIEKRQSVAFWCNPISGHATLYWYQQILGQGPKLLIQFQNNGVVDDSQLPKDRFSAERLKGVDSTLKIQPAKLEDSAVYLCASSQSLAGVRIKETQYFGPGTRLLVL.

The chain is built from TRBV28 and TRBJ2-7; tentative D call: TRBD1 (6 bases). The CDR3 length is 14 residues. Germline assignment: CDR1 MDHEN and CDR2 SYDVKM. V was shortened by 3 bases and J by 4 bases, with 13 bases between the two germline ends. CDR3 in DNA: TGTGCCAGCAGTTTGGAACAGGGAGTATACGAGCAGTACTTC. Translated, it gives CASSLEQGVYEQYF.

This rearrangement joins TRBV6-6 to TRBJ2-2; 12 nucleotides agree with TRBD2. The junction had 2 bases not matched to a gene; V was cut back by 4 bases and J by 2 bases. CDR3 size: 16 residues. Germline V gene data show CDR1 as MNHNY and CDR2 as SVGAGI (reference sequence). The CDR3 DNA reads as TGTGCCAGCAGTTCCGGACTAGCGGGAAACACCGGGGAGCTGTTTTTT. Translated, it gives CASSSGLAGNTGELFF.

The chain joins TRBV7-8 to TRBJ2-1; TRBD1 matches 8 bases. Trimming took 1 base from V and 6 from J; bases not matched to a gene: 8. The CDR3 consists of 16 residues. Per germline, CDR1 SGHVS and CDR2 FQNEAQ. The CDR3: CASSLVDRDGVNEQFF. The CDR3 nucleotides are TGTGCCAGCAGCTTAGTGGACAGGGACGGGGTCAATGAGCAGTTCTTC.

The chain uses TRBV9 and TRBJ2-3, with 11 bases matching TRBD2. The ends lost 1 base at V and 4 bases at J; junction bases unmatched: 5. Germline V gives CDR1 SGDLS, CDR2 YYNGEE. The CDR3 length is 16 residues. CDR3 residues: CASSVPTSGMSDTQYF. The CDR3 DNA is TGTGCCAGCAGCGTACCGACTAGCGGGATGTCAGATACGCAGTATTTT.

The V gene is TRBV7-2, the J gene TRBJ2-5; a weak D match, TRBD2 (6 bases). The CDR3 covers 17 residues. Germline V gene sequence: CDR1 SGHTA, CDR2 FQGNSA. With 5 bases removed from V and 2 bases from J, the gap between germline ends came to 21 bases. The CDR3 reads CASSPSTGTDYQETQYF. The CDR3, as DNA: TGTGCCAGCAGCCCTAGCACCGGGACTGACTATCAAGAGACCCAGTACTTC.

In DNA form, the CDR3 reads TGTGCCAGCAGTGGCAGAACCGGGACAGATTCACCCCTCCACTTT. This gives the protein CASSGRTGTDSPLHF. The chain carries TRBV6-1 and TRBJ1-6; 7 bases are a match to TRBD1. This CDR3 has 15 amino acids. Unmatched junction bases numbered 8, after V lost 4 bases and J lost 8 bases. Germline V gene lookup returns CDR1 MNHNS and CDR2 SASEGT.

This rearrangement joins TRBV7-2 to TRBJ2-2; 9 positions match TRBD2. The CDR3 has 16 residues. CDR1 SGHTA and CDR2 FQGNSA come from the germline V gene. With V trimmed by 1 base and J by 0 bases, 0 bases remained unmatched. The CDR3 is CASSLGLAANTGELFF. Here the CDR3 DNA reads TGTGCCAGCAGCTTAGGACTAGCGGCGAACACCGGGGAGCTGTTTTTT.

The rearrangement joins TRBV28 to TRBJ2-3; possibly TRBD1 for D (6 bases). CDR3 length: 13 residues. The V end lost 10 bases, the J end lost 0 bases, and 11 bases lay between the germline ends. Germline CDR1 is MDHEN and CDR2 is SYDVKM. The DNA of the CDR3 is TGTGCCACCTCGGGACATAGCACAGATACGCAGTATTTT. Protein product: CATSGHSTDTQYF.

The chain employs TRBV6-5 and TRBJ2-1, with TRBD2 as a possible D gene (7 bases). The CDR3 consists of 12 residues. With 5 bases removed from V and 9 bases from J, the gap between germline ends came to 11 bases. Germline values: CDR1 MNHEY, CDR2 SVGAGI. This CDR3 is CASSLRGAEQFF. The CDR3 region has the DNA TGTGCCAGCAGTCTCCGGGGGGCTGAGCAGTTCTTC.

This clone has a handful of counts. The genes are TRBV19 and TRBJ1-4; a possible D gene is TRBD1 (6 bases). Trimming pared 10 bases from V and 6 bases from J, leaving 18 bases between. Germline values: CDR1 LNHDA, CDR2 SQIVND (reference sequence). The CDR3 loop spans 14 amino acids. This CDR3 reads CATRLQGPDEKLFF. The CDR3 DNA is TGTGCCACCAGATTACAGGGTCCGGATGAAAAACTGTTTTTT.

V and J are TRBV7-2 and TRBJ2-1; TRBD2 matches 13 bases. Germline lookup yields CDR1 SGHTA and CDR2 FQGNSA. V gave up 4 bases and J gave up 7 bases; unmatched junction bases: 7. The CDR3 is 16 amino acids. CDR3 residues: CASSSRTSGSDNEQFF. The CDR3 DNA follows: TGTGCCAGCAGCTCGAGGACTAGCGGGAGTGATAATGAGCAGTTCTTC.

The chain uses TRBV2 and TRBJ2-1, with TRBD2 identical over 7 bases. The CDR3 consists of 15 residues. With 5 bases clipped from V and 0 bases from J, the junction kept 4 bases outside the gene matches. The germline V gene has CDR1 SNHLY and CDR2 FYNNEI. In nucleotides, the CDR3 is TGTGCCAGCAGTTGGACTAGGAGCTCCTACAATGAGCAGTTCTTC. It is translated as CASSWTRSSYNEQFF.

The V call is TRBV4-1, the J call TRBJ1-2, with TRBD1 as a possible D gene (6 bases). The V end was cut by 6 bases, the J end by 4 bases, with 18 bases between. Germline CDR1 is MGHRA and CDR2 is YSYEKL. The CDR3 length is 15 residues. The CDR3 DNA follows: TGCGCCAGCAGTCCCGGGCAGGGGAAAATCTATGGCTACACCTTC. Amino acids: CASSPGQGKIYGYTF.

This sequence joins TRBV19 and TRBJ2-1, with TRBD1 identical over 8 bases. The V gene end was trimmed by 6 bases and the J gene end by 5 bases; junction bases not matched to a gene: 3. The germline V gene encodes CDR1 LNHDA and CDR2 SQIVND (reference sequence). This CDR3 is 13 amino acids long. CDR3 coding DNA: TGTGCCAGTAGGTACAGGGGGGACAATGAGCAGTTCTTC. This sequence encodes CASRYRGDNEQFF.

This clone showed up just once. Sequence at one end of the junction differs from germline and may be a read error. The rearrangement uses TRBV7-9 and TRBJ2-7; 10 bases are a match to TRBD1. Per germline, CDR1 SEHNR and CDR2 FQNEAQ (reference sequence). The CDR3 loop spans 14 amino acids. CDR3 sequence (DNA): TGTTCCAGCAGCCCTCCCGCGACAGGGGGCGGGCAGTACTTC. It codes for CSSSPPATGGGQYF.